These T cell receptor beta chains were read from a single sample in a study of blood T cell repertoires in COVID-19. TCRdb's copy holds only in-frame clones and misses some; the assay was immunoSEQ multiplex PCR. This table holds some 220,000 clones, roughly 85% found once. Sequencing was done on a sample of peripheral blood. These receptors all stem from a woman in her sixties or seventies with COVID-19, enrolled during active disease. CDR3s include the opening cysteine and the closing phenylalanine or tryptophan. Each record gives: D gene, J gene, CDR3 length, V gene, clone size, CDR3 protein, CDR3 DNA. D genes are given only for firm matches. Some rows have no size entry. The others give once, few or many, or a class for an expanded clone.

d_call: NA
j_call: TRBJ2-7
cdr3_length: 16
v_call: TRBV7-9
clone_size: NA
cdr3_aa: CASSLASGILGYEQYF
cdr3_nt: TGTGCCAGCAGCTTAGCGTCCGGGATTCTGGGCTACGAGCAGTACTTC

d_call: NA
j_call: TRBJ1-2
cdr3_length: 15
v_call: TRBV9
clone_size: NA
cdr3_aa: CASSLGRKPRDGYTF
cdr3_nt: TGTGCCAGCAGCCTCGGGCGGAAACCGAGGGATGGCTACACCTTC

d_call: NA
j_call: TRBJ1-1
cdr3_length: 13
v_call: TRBV5-4
clone_size: NA
cdr3_aa: CASSRRDDTEAFF
cdr3_nt: TGTGCCAGCAGCCGAAGAGATGACACTGAAGCTTTCTTT

d_call: NA
j_call: TRBJ2-3
cdr3_length: 15
v_call: TRBV6-5
clone_size: NA
cdr3_aa: CASSYAAPAWDTQYF
cdr3_nt: TGTGCCAGCAGTTACGCGGCGCCCGCGTGGGATACGCAGTATTTT

d_call: TRBD2
j_call: TRBJ2-1
cdr3_length: 16
v_call: TRBV3-1/TRBV3-2
clone_size: NA
cdr3_aa: CASSQVGTSGGGEQFF
cdr3_nt: TGTGCCAGCAGCCAAGTTGGGACTAGCGGGGGGGGTGAGCAGTTCTTC

d_call: NA
j_call: TRBJ2-7
cdr3_length: 12
v_call: TRBV29-1
clone_size: NA
cdr3_aa: CSVVWGAYEQYF
cdr3_nt: TGCAGCGTAGTGTGGGGGGCCTACGAGCAGTACTTC

d_call: NA
j_call: TRBJ2-1
cdr3_length: 17
v_call: TRBV27
clone_size: NA
cdr3_aa: CASRRDLPTVPNNEQFF
cdr3_nt: TGTGCCAGCAGGCGGGACTTACCCACGGTACCTAACAATGAGCAGTTCTTC

d_call: TRBD1
j_call: TRBJ1-2
cdr3_length: 14
v_call: TRBV19
clone_size: NA
cdr3_aa: CASSKNRGNYGYTF
cdr3_nt: TGTGCCAGTAGTAAGAACAGGGGTAACTATGGCTACACCTTC

d_call: NA
j_call: TRBJ1-2
cdr3_length: 15
v_call: TRBV19
clone_size: NA
cdr3_aa: CASSYEGTSNYGYTF
cdr3_nt: TGTGCCAGTAGTTACGAGGGTACCTCCAACTATGGCTACACCTTC

d_call: NA
j_call: TRBJ1-6
cdr3_length: 16
v_call: TRBV4-1
clone_size: few
cdr3_aa: CASSQSGQGINSPLHF
cdr3_nt: TGCGCCAGCAGCCAAAGTGGTCAGGGGATTAATTCACCCCTCCACTTT

d_call: NA
j_call: TRBJ1-6
cdr3_length: 16
v_call: TRBV9
clone_size: few
cdr3_aa: CASSVGRTENNSPLHF
cdr3_nt: TGTGCCAGCAGCGTAGGGCGGACAGAGAATAATTCACCCCTCCACTTT

d_call: TRBD1
j_call: TRBJ2-2
cdr3_length: 15
v_call: TRBV5-1
clone_size: NA
cdr3_aa: CASSIGTGGTGELFF
cdr3_nt: TGCGCCAGCAGCATCGGGACAGGGGGCACCGGGGAGCTGTTTTTT

d_call: TRBD1
j_call: TRBJ1-6
cdr3_length: 16
v_call: TRBV27
clone_size: NA
cdr3_aa: CASSRQGYFSNSPLHF
cdr3_nt: TGTGCCAGCAGTAGACAGGGGTACTTCTCTAATTCACCCCTCCACTTT

d_call: NA
j_call: TRBJ2-7
cdr3_length: 14
v_call: TRBV2
clone_size: NA
cdr3_aa: CASGLDHRFHEQYF
cdr3_nt: TGTGCCAGCGGCCTCGACCACAGGTTCCACGAGCAGTACTTC